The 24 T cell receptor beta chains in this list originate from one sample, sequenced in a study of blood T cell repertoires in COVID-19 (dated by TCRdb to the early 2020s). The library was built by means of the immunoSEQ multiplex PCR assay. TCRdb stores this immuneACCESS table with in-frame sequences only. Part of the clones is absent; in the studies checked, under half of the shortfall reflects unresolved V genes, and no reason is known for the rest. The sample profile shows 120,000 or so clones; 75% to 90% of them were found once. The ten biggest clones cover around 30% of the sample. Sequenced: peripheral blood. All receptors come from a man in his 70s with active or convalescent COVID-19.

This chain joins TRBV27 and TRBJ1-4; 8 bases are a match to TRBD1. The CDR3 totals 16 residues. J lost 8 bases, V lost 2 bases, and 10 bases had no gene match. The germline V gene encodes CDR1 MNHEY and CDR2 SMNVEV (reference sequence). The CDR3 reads CASSLRAGGQWEKLFF. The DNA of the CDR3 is TGTGCCAGCAGTTTACGGGCAGGGGGCCAGTGGGAAAAACTGTTTTTT. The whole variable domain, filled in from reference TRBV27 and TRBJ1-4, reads EAQVTQNPRYLITVTGKKLTVTCSQNMNHEYMSWYRQDPGLGLRQIYYSMNVEVTDKGDVPEGYKVSRKEKRNFPLILESPSPNQTSLYFCASSLRAGGQWEKLFFGSGTQLSVL.

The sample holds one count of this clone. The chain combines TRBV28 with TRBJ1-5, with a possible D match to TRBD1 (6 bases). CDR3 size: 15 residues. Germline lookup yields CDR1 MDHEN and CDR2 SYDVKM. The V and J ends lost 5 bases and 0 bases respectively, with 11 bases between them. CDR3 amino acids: CASSTRQVSNQPQHF. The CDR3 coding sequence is TGTGCCAGCAGTACCCGACAGGTTAGCAATCAGCCCCAGCATTTT.

CDR3: CASSLTAGEVTEQFF. The CDR3 DNA follows: TGTGCCAGCAGCTTAACAGCGGGAGAAGTAACCGAGCAGTTCTTC. The chain recombines TRBV7-8 with TRBJ2-1; 8 bases line up with TRBD2. There are 15 residues in the CDR3. The V segment lost 2 bases and the J segment 10 bases; nucleotides outside the gene matches: 10. Germline V CDR1 and CDR2: SGHVS, FQNEAQ.

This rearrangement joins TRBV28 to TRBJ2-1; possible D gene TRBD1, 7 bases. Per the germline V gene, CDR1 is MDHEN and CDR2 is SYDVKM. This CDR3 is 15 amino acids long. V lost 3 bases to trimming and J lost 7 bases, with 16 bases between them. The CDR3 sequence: CASSLASAGGNEQFF. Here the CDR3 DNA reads TGTGCCAGCAGTTTGGCTTCTGCAGGGGGGAATGAGCAGTTCTTC.

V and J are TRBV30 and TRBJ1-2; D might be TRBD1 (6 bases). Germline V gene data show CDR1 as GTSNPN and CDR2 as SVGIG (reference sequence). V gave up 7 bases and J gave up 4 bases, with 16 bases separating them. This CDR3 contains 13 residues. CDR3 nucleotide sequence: TGTGCCTCCCGACAGGCCGGAACCTATGGCTACACCTTC. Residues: CASRQAGTYGYTF. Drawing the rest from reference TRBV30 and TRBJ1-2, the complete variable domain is SQTIHQWPATLVQPVGSPLSLECTVEGTSNPNLYWYRQAAGRGLQLLFYSVGIGQISSEVPQNLSASRPQDRQFILSSKKLLLSDSGFYLCASRQAGTYGYTFGSGTRLTVV.

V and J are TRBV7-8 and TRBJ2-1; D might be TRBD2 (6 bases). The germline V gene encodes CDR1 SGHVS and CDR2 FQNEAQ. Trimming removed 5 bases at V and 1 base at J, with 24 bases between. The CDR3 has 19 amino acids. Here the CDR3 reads CASSPTTRPGGASYNEQFF. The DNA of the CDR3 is TGTGCCAGCAGCCCTACCACCAGACCCGGCGGGGCGTCCTACAATGAGCAGTTCTTC.

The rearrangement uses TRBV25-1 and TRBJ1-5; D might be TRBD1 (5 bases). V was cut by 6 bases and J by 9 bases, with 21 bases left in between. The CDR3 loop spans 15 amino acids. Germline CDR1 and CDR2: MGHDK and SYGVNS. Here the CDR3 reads CASSPPGLGVGPQHF. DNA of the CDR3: TGTGCCAGCAGCCCCCCCGGGTTAGGGGTAGGGCCCCAGCATTTT.

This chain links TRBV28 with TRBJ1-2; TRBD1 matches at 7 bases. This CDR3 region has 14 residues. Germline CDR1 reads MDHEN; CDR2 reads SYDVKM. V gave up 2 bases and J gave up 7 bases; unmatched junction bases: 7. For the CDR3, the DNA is TGTGCCAGCAGTTTAGGGCAGGGGGGAGTTGGCTACACCTTC. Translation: CASSLGQGGVGYTF.

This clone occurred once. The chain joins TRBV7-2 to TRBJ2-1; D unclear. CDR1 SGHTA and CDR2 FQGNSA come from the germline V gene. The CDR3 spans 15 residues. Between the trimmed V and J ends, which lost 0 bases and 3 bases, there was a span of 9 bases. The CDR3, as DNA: TGTGCCAGCAGCTTAGCGAGTGGGCACTACAATGAGCAGTTCTTC. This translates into CASSLASGHYNEQFF.

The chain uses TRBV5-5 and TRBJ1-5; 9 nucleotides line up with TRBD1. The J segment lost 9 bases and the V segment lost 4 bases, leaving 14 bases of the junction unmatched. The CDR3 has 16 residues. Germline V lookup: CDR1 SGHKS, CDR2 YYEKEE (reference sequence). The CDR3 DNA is TGTGCCAGCAGCCCGGGACAGGGAGGGGGTTCGCGGCCCCAGCATTTT. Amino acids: CASSPGQGGGSRPQHF. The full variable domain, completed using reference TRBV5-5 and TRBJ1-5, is DAGVTQSPTHLIKTRGQQVTLRCSPISGHKSVSWYQQVLGQGPQFIFQYYEKEERGRGNFPDRFSARQFPNYSSELNVNALLLGDSALYLCASSPGQGGGSRPQHFGDGTRLSIL.

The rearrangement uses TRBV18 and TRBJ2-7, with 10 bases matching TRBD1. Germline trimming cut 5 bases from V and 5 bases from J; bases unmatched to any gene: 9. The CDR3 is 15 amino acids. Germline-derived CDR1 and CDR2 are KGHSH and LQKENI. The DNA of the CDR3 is TGTGCCAGCTCAACGCAGACAGGGGGCCGCGACGAGCAGTACTTC. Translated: CASSTQTGGRDEQYF.

The CDR3 DNA reads TGTGCCAGCAGCTTAGAGGGAGACCAGACAGATACGCAGTATTTT. Translation: CASSLEGDQTDTQYF. The J gene is TRBJ2-3, the V gene TRBV7-2, with TRBD2 as a possible D gene (5 bases). The germline V gene encodes CDR1 SGHTA and CDR2 FQGNSA. The CDR3 runs 15 residues. V lost 1 base, J lost 3 bases, and 11 bases lay in between.

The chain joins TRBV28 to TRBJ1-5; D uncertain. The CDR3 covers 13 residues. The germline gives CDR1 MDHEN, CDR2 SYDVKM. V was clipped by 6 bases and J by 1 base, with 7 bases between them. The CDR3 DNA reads TGTGCCAGCAGCCTGTTAAGCAATCAGCCCCAGCATTTT. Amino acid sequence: CASSLLSNQPQHF.

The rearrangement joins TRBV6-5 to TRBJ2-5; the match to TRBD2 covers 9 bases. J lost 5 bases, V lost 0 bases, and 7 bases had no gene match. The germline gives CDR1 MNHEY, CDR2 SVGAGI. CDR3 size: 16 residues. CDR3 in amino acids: CASSYSKAGGLETQYF. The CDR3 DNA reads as TGTGCCAGCAGTTACTCGAAGGCGGGAGGGCTGGAGACCCAGTACTTC.

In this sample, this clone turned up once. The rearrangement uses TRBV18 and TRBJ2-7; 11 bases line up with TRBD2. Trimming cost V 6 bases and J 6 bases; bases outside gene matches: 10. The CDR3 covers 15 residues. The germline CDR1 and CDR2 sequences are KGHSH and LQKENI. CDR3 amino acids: CASSPGLAASREQYF. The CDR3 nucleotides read TGTGCCAGCTCCCCGGGACTAGCGGCCTCTCGCGAGCAGTACTTC.

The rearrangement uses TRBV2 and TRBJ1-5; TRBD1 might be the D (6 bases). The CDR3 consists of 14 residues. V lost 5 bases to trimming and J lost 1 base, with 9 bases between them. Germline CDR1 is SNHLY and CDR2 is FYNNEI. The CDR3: CASSSQGSNQPQHF. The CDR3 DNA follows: TGTGCCAGCAGTTCCCAGGGGAGCAATCAGCCCCAGCATTTT. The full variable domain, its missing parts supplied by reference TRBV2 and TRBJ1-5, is EPEVTQTPSHQVTQMGQEVILRCVPISNHLYFYWYRQILGQKVEFLVSFYNNEISEKSEIFDDQFSVERPDGSNFTLKIRSTKLEDSAMYFCASSSQGSNQPQHFGDGTRLSIL.

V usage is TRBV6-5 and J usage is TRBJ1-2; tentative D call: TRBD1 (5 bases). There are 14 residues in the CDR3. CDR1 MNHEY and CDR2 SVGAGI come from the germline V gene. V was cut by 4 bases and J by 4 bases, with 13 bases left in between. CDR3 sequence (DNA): TGTGCCAGCAGTTGGGGGGGTGGCCTCTATGGCTACACCTTC. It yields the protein CASSWGGGLYGYTF.

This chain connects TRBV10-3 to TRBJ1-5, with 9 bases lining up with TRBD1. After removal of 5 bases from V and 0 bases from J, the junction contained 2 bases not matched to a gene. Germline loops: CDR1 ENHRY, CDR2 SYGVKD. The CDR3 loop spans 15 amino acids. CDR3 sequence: CAISRQGDSNQPQHF. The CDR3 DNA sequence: TGTGCCATCAGTAGACAGGGGGATAGCAATCAGCCCCAGCATTTT.

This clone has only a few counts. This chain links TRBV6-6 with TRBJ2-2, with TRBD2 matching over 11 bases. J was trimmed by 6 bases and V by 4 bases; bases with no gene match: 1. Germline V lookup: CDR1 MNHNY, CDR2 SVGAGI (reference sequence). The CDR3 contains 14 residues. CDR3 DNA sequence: TGTGCCAGCAGTTCGGGACTAGCGGCCGGGGAGCTGTTTTTT. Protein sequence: CASSSGLAAGELFF.

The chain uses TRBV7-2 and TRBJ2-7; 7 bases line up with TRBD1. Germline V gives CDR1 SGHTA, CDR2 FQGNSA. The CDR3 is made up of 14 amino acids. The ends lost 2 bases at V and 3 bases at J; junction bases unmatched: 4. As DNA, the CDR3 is TGTGCCAGCAGCTTATCAGGGGGAGTCTACGAGCAGTACTTC. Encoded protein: CASSLSGGVYEQYF.

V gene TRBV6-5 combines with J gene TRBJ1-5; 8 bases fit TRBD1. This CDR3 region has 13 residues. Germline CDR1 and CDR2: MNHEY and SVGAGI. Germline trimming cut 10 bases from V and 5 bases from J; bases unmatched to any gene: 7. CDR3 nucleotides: TGTGCCACAAAAGGACAGGGCGATCAGCCCCAGCATTTT. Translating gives CATKGQGDQPQHF.

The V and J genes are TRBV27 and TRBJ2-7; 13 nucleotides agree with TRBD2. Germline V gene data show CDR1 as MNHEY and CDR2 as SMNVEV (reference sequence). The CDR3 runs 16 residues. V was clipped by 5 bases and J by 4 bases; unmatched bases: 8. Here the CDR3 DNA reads TGTGCCAGCAGTCCCCCGGGACTAGCGGGGTATTACGAGCAGTACTTC. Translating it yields CASSPPGLAGYYEQYF.

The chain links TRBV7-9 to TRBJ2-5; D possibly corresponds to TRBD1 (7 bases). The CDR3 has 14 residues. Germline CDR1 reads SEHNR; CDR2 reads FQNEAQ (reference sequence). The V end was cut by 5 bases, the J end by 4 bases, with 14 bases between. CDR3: CASSPRDSSETQYF. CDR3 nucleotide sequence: TGTGCCAGCAGCCCGCGGGACAGTTCAGAGACCCAGTACTTC.

The CDR3 protein is CAISAGTSVSTDTQYF. The DNA of the CDR3 is TGTGCCATCAGTGCCGGGACTAGCGTTAGCACAGATACGCAGTATTTT. The chain couples TRBV10-3 to TRBJ2-3; TRBD2 matches 10 bases. V lost 4 bases to trimming and J lost 0 bases; unmatched junction nucleotides: 4. CDR1 and CDR2 from the germline V gene are ENHRY and SYGVKD. CDR3 length: 16 residues.